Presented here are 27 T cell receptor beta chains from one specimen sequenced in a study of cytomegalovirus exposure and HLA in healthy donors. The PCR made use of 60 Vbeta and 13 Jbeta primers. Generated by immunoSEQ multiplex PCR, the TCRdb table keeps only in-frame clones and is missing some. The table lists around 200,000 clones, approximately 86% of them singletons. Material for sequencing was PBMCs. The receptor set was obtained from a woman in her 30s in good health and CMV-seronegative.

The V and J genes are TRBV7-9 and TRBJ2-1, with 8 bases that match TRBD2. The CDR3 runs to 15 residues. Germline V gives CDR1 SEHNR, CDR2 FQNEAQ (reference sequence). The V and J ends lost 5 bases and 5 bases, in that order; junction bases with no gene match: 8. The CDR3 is CASSHGAGGHNEQFF. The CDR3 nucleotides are TGTGCCAGCAGCCATGGGGCGGGGGGCCACAATGAGCAGTTCTTC.

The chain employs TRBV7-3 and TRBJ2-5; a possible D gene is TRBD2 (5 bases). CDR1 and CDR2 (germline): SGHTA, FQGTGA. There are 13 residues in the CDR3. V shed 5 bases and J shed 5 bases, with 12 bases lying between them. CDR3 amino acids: CASSLGLLETQYF. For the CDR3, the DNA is TGTGCCAGCAGCCTAGGACTCCTCGAGACCCAGTACTTC.

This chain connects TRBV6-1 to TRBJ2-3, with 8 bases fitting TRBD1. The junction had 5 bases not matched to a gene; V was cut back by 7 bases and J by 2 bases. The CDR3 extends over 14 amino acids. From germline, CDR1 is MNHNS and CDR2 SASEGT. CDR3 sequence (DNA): TGTGCCAGCAAATTGGGACAGGACACAGATACGCAGTATTTT. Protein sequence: CASKLGQDTDTQYF.

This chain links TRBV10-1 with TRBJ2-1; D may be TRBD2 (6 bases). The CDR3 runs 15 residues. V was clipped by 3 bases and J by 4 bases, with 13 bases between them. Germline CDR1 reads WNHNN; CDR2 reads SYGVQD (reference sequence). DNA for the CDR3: TGCGCCAGCAGTGAAACACCTAGCGTATACAATGAGCAGTTCTTC. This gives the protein CASSETPSVYNEQFF.

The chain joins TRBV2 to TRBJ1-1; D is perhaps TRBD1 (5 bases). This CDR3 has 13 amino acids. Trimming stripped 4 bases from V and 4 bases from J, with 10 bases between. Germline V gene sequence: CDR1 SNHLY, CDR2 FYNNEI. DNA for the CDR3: TGTGCCAGCAGTGGGGGAGGGGCCACTGAAGCTTTCTTT. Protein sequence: CASSGGGATEAFF.

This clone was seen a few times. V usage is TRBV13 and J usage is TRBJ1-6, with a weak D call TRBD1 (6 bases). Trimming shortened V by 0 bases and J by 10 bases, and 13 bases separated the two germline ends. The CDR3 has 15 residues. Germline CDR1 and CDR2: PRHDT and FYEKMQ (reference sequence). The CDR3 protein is CASSLGGRGASPLHF. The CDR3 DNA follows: TGTGCCAGCAGCTTAGGTGGCAGGGGAGCCTCACCCCTCCACTTT. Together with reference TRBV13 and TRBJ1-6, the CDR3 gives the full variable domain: AAGVIQSPRHLIKEKRETATLKCYPIPRHDTVYWYQQGPGQDPQFLISFYEKMQSDKGSIPDRFSAQQFSDYHSELNMSSLELGDSALYFCASSLGGRGASPLHFGNGTRLTVT.

This CDR3 reads CASSFRQALAEQYF. The CDR3 nucleotides are TGTGCCAGCAGCTTTCGACAGGCTCTCGCCGAGCAGTACTTC. The chain carries TRBV5-6 and TRBJ2-7; tentatively, D is TRBD1 (6 bases). Trimming left V 2 bases short and J 6 bases short, with 15 bases between. Germline V gene sequence: CDR1 SGHDT, CDR2 YYEEEE. The CDR3 runs 14 residues.

CDR3 residues: CASSLERDTEAFF. CDR3 nucleotides: TGTGCCAGCAGTTTGGAGCGGGATACTGAAGCTTTCTTT. V usage is TRBV6-6 and J usage is TRBJ1-1; D ambiguous. The CDR3 length is 13 residues. Per the germline V gene, CDR1 is MNHNY and CDR2 is SVGAGI (reference sequence). Trimming removed 4 bases from V and 5 bases from J, with 11 bases in between.

The CDR3 is CASSRQGAGYGYTF. The CDR3 coding sequence is TGTGCCAGCAGCCGACAGGGGGCGGGCTATGGCTACACCTTC. V and J are TRBV5-4 and TRBJ1-2; 10 bases are a match to TRBD1. With V trimmed by 4 bases and J by 4 bases, 4 bases remained unmatched. CDR1 is SGHNT and CDR2 is YYREEE in the germline V gene (reference sequence). This CDR3 has 14 residues.

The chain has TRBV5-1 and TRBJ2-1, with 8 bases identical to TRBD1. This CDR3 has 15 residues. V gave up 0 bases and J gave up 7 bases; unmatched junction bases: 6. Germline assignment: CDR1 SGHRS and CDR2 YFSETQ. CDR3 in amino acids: CASSLVQGAGNEQFF. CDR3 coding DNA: TGCGCCAGCAGCTTGGTGCAGGGGGCCGGTAATGAGCAGTTCTTC.

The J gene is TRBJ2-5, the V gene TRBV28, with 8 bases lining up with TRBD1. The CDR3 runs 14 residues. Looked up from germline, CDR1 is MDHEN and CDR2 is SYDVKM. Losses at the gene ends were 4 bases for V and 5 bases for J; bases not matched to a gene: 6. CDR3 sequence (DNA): TGTGCCAGCAGTTCAGGACAGGGCCGGGAGACCCAGTACTTC. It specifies CASSSGQGRETQYF.

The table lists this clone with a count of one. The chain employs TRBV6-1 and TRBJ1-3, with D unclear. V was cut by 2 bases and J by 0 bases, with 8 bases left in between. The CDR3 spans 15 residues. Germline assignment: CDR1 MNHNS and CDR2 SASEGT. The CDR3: CASSETFSSGNTIYF. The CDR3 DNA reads TGTGCCAGCAGTGAAACATTCAGCTCTGGAAACACCATATATTTT.

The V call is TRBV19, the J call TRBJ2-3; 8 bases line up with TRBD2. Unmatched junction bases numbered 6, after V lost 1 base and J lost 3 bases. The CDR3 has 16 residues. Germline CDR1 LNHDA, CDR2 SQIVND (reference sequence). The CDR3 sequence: CASSIVGGRWTDTQYF. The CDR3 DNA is TGTGCCAGTAGTATAGTTGGCGGGAGGTGGACAGATACGCAGTATTTT.

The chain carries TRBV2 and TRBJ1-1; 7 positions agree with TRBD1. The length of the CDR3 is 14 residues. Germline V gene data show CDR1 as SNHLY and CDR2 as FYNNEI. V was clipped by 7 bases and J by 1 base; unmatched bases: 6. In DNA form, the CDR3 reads TGTGCCAGCACCAGGGGGGCTGGGAACACTGAAGCTTTCTTT. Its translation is CASTRGAGNTEAFF.

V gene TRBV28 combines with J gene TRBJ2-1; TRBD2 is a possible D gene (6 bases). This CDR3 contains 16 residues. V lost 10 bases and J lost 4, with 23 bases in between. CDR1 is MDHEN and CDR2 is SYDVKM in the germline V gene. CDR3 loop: CAIGGSRITAYNEQFF. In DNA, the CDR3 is TGTGCCATCGGGGGTAGTCGGATTACAGCGTACAATGAGCAGTTCTTC.

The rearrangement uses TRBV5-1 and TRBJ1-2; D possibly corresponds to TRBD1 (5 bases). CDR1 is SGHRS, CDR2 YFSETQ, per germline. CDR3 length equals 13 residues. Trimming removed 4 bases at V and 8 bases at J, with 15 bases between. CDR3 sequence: CASSTRQTGGYTF. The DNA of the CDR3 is TGCGCCAGCAGCACCCGACAGACTGGGGGCTACACCTTC.

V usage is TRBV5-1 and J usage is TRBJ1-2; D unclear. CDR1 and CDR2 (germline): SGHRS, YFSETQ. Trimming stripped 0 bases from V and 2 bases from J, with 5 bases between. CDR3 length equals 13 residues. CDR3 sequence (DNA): TGCGCCAGCAGCTTGGACATAAACTATGGCTACACCTTC. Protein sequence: CASSLDINYGYTF.

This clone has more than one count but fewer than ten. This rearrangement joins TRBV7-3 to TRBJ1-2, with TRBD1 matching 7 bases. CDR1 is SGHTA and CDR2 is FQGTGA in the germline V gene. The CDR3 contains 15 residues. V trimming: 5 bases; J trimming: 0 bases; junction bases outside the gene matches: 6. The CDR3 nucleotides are TGTGCCAGCAGCCCGGCGGGACAGCCTAACTATGGCTACACCTTC. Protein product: CASSPAGQPNYGYTF.

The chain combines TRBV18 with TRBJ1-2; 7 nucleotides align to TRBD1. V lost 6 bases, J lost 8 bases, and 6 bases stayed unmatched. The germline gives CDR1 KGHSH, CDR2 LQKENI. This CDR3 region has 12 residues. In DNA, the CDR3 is TGTGCCAGCTCCAACAGGGGTCGAGGCTACACCTTC. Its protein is CASSNRGRGYTF.

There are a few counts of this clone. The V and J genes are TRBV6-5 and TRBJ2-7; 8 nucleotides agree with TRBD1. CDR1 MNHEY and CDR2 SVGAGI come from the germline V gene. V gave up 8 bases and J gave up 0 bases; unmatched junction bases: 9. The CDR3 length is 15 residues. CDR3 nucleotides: TGTGCCAGCGGCAAGACAGGGGACAGCTCCTACGAGCAGTACTTC. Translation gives CASGKTGDSSYEQYF.

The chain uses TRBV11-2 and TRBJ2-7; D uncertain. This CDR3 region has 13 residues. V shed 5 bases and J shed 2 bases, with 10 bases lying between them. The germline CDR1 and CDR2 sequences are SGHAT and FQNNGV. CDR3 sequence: CASSPSPTYEQYF. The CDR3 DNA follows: TGTGCCAGCAGCCCATCCCCTACCTACGAGCAGTACTTC.

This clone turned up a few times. This chain's CDR3 is CASSYRTSGSRFF. DNA of the CDR3: TGTGCCAGCAGTTACCGTACTAGCGGGAGTAGGTTCTTC. The rearrangement uses TRBV6-5 and TRBJ2-1, with 11 bases lining up with TRBD2. V gave up 2 bases and J gave up 15 bases; unmatched junction bases: 6. The CDR3 contains 13 residues. Germline loops: CDR1 MNHEY, CDR2 SVGAGI.

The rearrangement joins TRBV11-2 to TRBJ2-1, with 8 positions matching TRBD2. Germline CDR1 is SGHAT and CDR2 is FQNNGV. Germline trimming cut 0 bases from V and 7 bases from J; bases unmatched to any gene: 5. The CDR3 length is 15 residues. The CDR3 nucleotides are TGTGCCAGCAGCTTAGACGGGAGGGCCTCGAATGAGCAGTTCTTC. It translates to CASSLDGRASNEQFF. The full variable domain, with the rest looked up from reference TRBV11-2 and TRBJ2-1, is EAGVAQSPRYKIIEKRQSVAFWCNPISGHATLYWYQQILGQGPKLLIQFQNNGVVDDSQLPKDRFSAERLKGVDSTLKIQPAKLEDSAVYLCASSLDGRASNEQFFGPGTRLTVL.

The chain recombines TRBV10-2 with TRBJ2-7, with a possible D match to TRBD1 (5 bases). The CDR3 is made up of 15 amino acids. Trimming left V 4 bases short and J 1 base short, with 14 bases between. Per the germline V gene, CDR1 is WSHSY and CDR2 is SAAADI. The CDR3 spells CASSGLMGQSYEQYF. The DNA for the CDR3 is TGCGCCAGCAGTGGACTTATGGGGCAGTCCTACGAGCAGTACTTC.

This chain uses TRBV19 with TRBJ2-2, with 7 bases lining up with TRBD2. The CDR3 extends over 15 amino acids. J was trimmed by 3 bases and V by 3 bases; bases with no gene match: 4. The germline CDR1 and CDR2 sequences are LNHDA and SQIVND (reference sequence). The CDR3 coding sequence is TGTGCCAGTAGTATTGTGGGAGGGGACACCGGGGAGCTGTTTTTT. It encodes CASSIVGGDTGELFF.

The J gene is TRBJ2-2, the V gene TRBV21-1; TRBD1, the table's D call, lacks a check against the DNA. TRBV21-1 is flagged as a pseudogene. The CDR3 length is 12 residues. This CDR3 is CASSKRTGELFF. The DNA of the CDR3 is TGTGCCAGCAGCAAACGGACAGGGGAGCTGTTTTTT.

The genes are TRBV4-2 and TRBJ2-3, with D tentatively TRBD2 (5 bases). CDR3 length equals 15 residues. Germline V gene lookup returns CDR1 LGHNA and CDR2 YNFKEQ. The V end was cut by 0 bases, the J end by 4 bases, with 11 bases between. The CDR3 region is CASSQDVAAADTQYF. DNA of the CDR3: TGTGCCAGCAGCCAAGATGTGGCAGCGGCAGATACGCAGTATTTT.